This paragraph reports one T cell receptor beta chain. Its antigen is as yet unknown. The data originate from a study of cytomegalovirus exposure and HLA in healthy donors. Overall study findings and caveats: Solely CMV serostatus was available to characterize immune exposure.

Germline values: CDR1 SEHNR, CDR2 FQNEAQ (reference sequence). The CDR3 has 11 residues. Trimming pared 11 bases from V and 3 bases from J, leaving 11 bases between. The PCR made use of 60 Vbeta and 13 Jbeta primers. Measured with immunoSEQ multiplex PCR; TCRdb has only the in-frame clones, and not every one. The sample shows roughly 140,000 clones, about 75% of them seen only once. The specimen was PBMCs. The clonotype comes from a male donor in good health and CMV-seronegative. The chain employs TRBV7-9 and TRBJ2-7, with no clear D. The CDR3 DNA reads TGTGCCGCCGAGGCAAGCTACGAGCAGTACTTC. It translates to CAAEASYEQYF.